Each of the 18 T cell receptor beta chains below was sequenced from the same sample in a study of blood T cell repertoires in COVID-19. Method: immunoSEQ multiplex PCR; TCRdb's copy keeps in-frame clones and lacks some. Of fewer than 250,000 clones listed, 70% to 85% are singletons. The sequencing input was PBMCs or T cells enriched from blood (not recorded which). These receptor sequences come from a woman in her 30s who had recovered from COVID-19.

The V call is TRBV5-1, the J call TRBJ1-2; tentative D call: TRBD1 (5 bases). V shed 4 bases and J shed 8 bases, with 15 bases lying between them. This CDR3 is built from 13 residues. The germline CDR1 and CDR2 sequences are SGHRS and YFSETQ. CDR3 sequence (DNA): TGCGCCAGCAGCCTAGACAGAACCGGAGGCTACACCTTC. This codes for CASSLDRTGGYTF.

This sequence joins TRBV18 and TRBJ1-4; 10 nucleotides align to TRBD1. Germline CDR1 is KGHSH and CDR2 is LQKENI. The CDR3 is 15 residues long. The trim removed 3 bases at V and 7 bases at J, leaving 5 bases unmatched. The CDR3 DNA reads as TGTGCCAGCTCACCCCGGGACAGGGGTTCTGAAAAACTGTTTTTT. Translation: CASSPRDRGSEKLFF.

This clone has more than one count but fewer than ten. The chain combines TRBV28 with TRBJ1-2; TRBD1 matches at 10 bases. The trim removed 4 bases at V and 4 bases at J, leaving 9 bases unmatched. Germline values: CDR1 MDHEN, CDR2 SYDVKM. The CDR3 runs 16 residues. The CDR3 DNA reads as TGTGCCAGCAGTTCCGGGACAGGGGTGGCTGGCTATGGCTACACCTTC. As protein: CASSSGTGVAGYGYTF.

This chain joins TRBV10-3 and TRBJ2-2, with TRBD1 identical over 7 bases. CDR1 is ENHRY and CDR2 is SYGVKD in the germline V gene. This CDR3 has 15 residues. V dropped 8 bases and J dropped 0; count of bases not matched to a gene: 6. Here the CDR3 reads CAISLGQANTGELFF. DNA of the CDR3: TGTGCCATCTCACTCGGACAGGCGAACACCGGGGAGCTGTTTTTT.

The chain is built from TRBV29-1 and TRBJ1-3; D gene ambiguous. Germline values: CDR1 SQVTM, CDR2 ANQGSEA. The CDR3 runs to 11 residues. V was pared by 6 bases and J by 2 bases, with 5 bases between. The CDR3 spells CSVQAGNTIYF. In DNA form, the CDR3 reads TGCAGCGTGCAGGCTGGAAACACCATATATTTT.

The chain couples TRBV4-1 to TRBJ2-1; D not resolved. The length of the CDR3 is 13 residues. CDR1 is MGHRA and CDR2 is YSYEKL in the germline V gene. V lost 3 bases, J lost 1 base, and 4 bases lay in between. In DNA form, the CDR3 reads TGCGCCAGCAGCCACTTTTCCTACAATGAGCAGTTCTTC. As protein: CASSHFSYNEQFF.

The rearrangement joins TRBV25-1 to TRBJ1-1, with TRBD1 matching 10 bases. This CDR3 has 14 residues. The germline V gene encodes CDR1 MGHDK and CDR2 SYGVNS. V lost 4 bases and J lost 10; bases outside the gene matches: 9. CDR3 residues: CASSATTGGYGAFF. The CDR3 DNA sequence: TGTGCCAGCAGTGCCACGACAGGGGGCTACGGAGCTTTCTTT. The variable domain in full, with the rest retrieved from reference TRBV25-1 and TRBJ1-1, is EADIYQTPRYLVIGTGKKITLECSQTMGHDKMYWYQQDPGMELHLIHYSYGVNSTEKGDLSSESTVSRIRTEHFPLTLESARPSHTSQYLCASSATTGGYGAFFGQGTRLTVV.

The count of this clone is one. This chain connects TRBV28 to TRBJ1-4; 9 bases are a match to TRBD1. CDR3 length: 16 amino acids. J lost 7 bases, V lost 1 base, and 7 bases had no gene match. Germline CDR1 is MDHEN and CDR2 is SYDVKM. The CDR3 sequence: CASSLLQQGAGEKLFF. CDR3 coding DNA: TGTGCCAGCAGTTTATTACAACAGGGGGCAGGTGAAAAACTGTTTTTT.

This clone has a single count. V gene TRBV7-3 combines with J gene TRBJ1-6; D ambiguous. This CDR3 comprises 15 residues. Trimming took off 2 bases at V and 5 bases at J, with 10 bases between the two ends. Germline V lookup: CDR1 SGHTA, CDR2 FQGTGA. The CDR3 DNA reads as TGTGCCAGCAGCTTACGGGGAACCAATAATTCACCCCTCCACTTT. Its protein product is CASSLRGTNNSPLHF.

The rearrangement joins TRBV5-6 to TRBJ1-2, with 9 bases that match TRBD1. Per the germline V gene, CDR1 is SGHDT and CDR2 is YYEEEE. Germline trimming cut 3 bases from V and 8 bases from J; bases unmatched to any gene: 17. The CDR3 is 17 residues long. The CDR3 nucleotides read TGTGCCAGCAGCTGGAGACCGGGACAGGGTAGGACTGGCGGCTACACCTTC. Translated, it gives CASSWRPGQGRTGGYTF.

The chain employs TRBV19 and TRBJ2-7; 14 bases align to TRBD2. V shed 6 bases and J 0 bases; nucleotides not matched to a gene: 7. Germline V gene sequence: CDR1 LNHDA, CDR2 SQIVND (reference sequence). The CDR3 consists of 17 residues. The CDR3 DNA is TGTGCCAGTAGAGGGACTAGCGGGGGTAGGAGCTCCTACGAGCAGTACTTC. Protein product: CASRGTSGGRSSYEQYF.

This clone was observed once. V and J are TRBV6-5 and TRBJ1-1; 9 bases match TRBD1. Looked up from germline, CDR1 is MNHEY and CDR2 is SVGAGI. Trimming cost V 2 bases and J 10 bases; bases outside gene matches: 5. The CDR3 runs 13 residues. CDR3 residues: CASSYGDRVGAFF. In DNA form, the CDR3 reads TGTGCCAGCAGTTACGGGGACAGGGTGGGAGCTTTCTTT.

The V gene is TRBV7-9, the J gene TRBJ1-2; 7 bases are a match to TRBD1. The CDR3 extends over 13 amino acids. CDR1 is SEHNR and CDR2 is FQNEAQ in the germline V gene (reference sequence). After removal of 5 bases from V and 4 bases from J, the junction contained 4 bases not matched to a gene. The DNA for the CDR3 is TGTGCCAGCAGCGTACAGGGGACCTATGGCTACACCTTC. Protein sequence: CASSVQGTYGYTF.

The V gene is TRBV7-3, the J gene TRBJ2-1; D uncertain. Trimming removed 5 bases from V and 0 bases from J, with 17 bases in between. CDR1 SGHTA and CDR2 FQGTGA come from the germline V gene. This CDR3 has 17 residues. CDR3 protein: CASSPRPGWSSYNEQFF. The CDR3 DNA reads as TGTGCCAGCAGCCCTCGACCGGGTTGGAGCTCCTACAATGAGCAGTTCTTC.

The V and J genes are TRBV27 and TRBJ1-5; D unclear. Per germline, CDR1 MNHEY and CDR2 SMNVEV (reference sequence). V was trimmed by 2 bases and J by 4 bases, leaving 6 bases between them. This CDR3 is 13 amino acids long. This CDR3 reads CASSLTLNQPQHF. The CDR3 DNA reads TGTGCCAGCAGTTTAACTTTGAATCAGCCCCAGCATTTT.

This sequence joins TRBV5-1 and TRBJ2-3; 8 bases map to TRBD1. From germline, CDR1 is SGHRS and CDR2 YFSETQ. Germline trimming cut 5 bases from V and 5 bases from J; bases unmatched to any gene: 10. The CDR3 length is 15 residues. The CDR3 DNA reads as TGCGCCAGCAGTACCGATTCAGGGGGCAGAGATACGCAGTATTTT. This encodes CASSTDSGGRDTQYF.

This clone has only one observation. J is TRBJ2-2 and V is TRBV9, with 9 bases that match TRBD2. The V and J ends lost 2 bases and 6 bases, in that order; junction bases with no gene match: 8. This CDR3 has 16 amino acids. Germline V lookup: CDR1 SGDLS, CDR2 YYNGEE. CDR3 loop: CASSVLAGIRSGELFF. The DNA of the CDR3 is TGTGCCAGCAGCGTCCTAGCGGGAATAAGGTCCGGGGAGCTGTTTTTT.

This chain joins TRBV7-9 and TRBJ2-1; 11 nucleotides align to TRBD2. V shed 2 bases and J 4 bases; nucleotides not matched to a gene: 13. This CDR3 contains 19 residues. The germline V gene encodes CDR1 SEHNR and CDR2 FQNEAQ (reference sequence). The CDR3 loop reads CASSLNIHGTSGKYNEQFF. The DNA for the CDR3 is TGTGCCAGCAGCTTAAATATACACGGGACTAGCGGAAAATACAATGAGCAGTTCTTC.